This is a list of T cell receptor beta chains from one sample in a study of blood T cell repertoires in COVID-19. TCRdb's copy holds only in-frame clones and misses some; the assay was immunoSEQ multiplex PCR. The sample shows about 75,000 clones, around 79% of them seen only once. Sequencing was performed on peripheral blood. All receptors derive from a woman older than 75 with active or convalescent COVID-19. The CDR3 runs from the conserved cysteine through the conserved F or W. Each record gives: V gene, D gene, J gene, clone size, CDR3 DNA, CDR3 protein. A D gene is named only where the DNA matches it firmly. Clone size is not always given. Where it is, it says once, few, many or a class for expanded clones.

v_call: TRBV7-9; d_call: TRBD2; j_call: TRBJ2-1; clone_size: NA; cdr3_nt: TGTGCCAGCAGCTCCTTCTTAGCGGGAAGTGGCAATGAGCAGTTCTTC; cdr3_aa: CASSSFLAGSGNEQFF
v_call: TRBV28; d_call: NA; j_call: TRBJ1-1; clone_size: NA; cdr3_nt: TGTGCCAGCAGTGCCCCAGGGATTACTGAAGCTTTCTTT; cdr3_aa: CASSAPGITEAFF
v_call: TRBV7-8; d_call: NA; j_call: TRBJ1-5; clone_size: few; cdr3_nt: TGTGCCAGCAGCTCTCTTTTCCAGACAAATCAGCCCCAGCATTTT; cdr3_aa: CASSSLFQTNQPQHF
v_call: TRBV19; d_call: NA; j_call: TRBJ1-1; clone_size: NA; cdr3_nt: TGTGCCAGTAGTGCGAACCTCGACACTGAAGCTTTCTTT; cdr3_aa: CASSANLDTEAFF
v_call: TRBV19; d_call: NA; j_call: TRBJ2-7; clone_size: once; cdr3_nt: TGTGCCAGTAGTATCCTACCGTCTTCCTACGAGCAGTACTTC; cdr3_aa: CASSILPSSYEQYF
v_call: TRBV6-5; d_call: NA; j_call: TRBJ1-5; clone_size: few; cdr3_nt: TGTGCCAGCAGTTACTCGTCGGCGGGTCAGCCCCAGCATTTT; cdr3_aa: CASSYSSAGQPQHF
v_call: TRBV2; d_call: TRBD1; j_call: TRBJ2-5; clone_size: NA; cdr3_nt: TGTGCCAGCAGTGAAGAGAGGACAGGTAGAGAGACCCAGTACTTC; cdr3_aa: CASSEERTGRETQYF
v_call: TRBV28; d_call: TRBD1; j_call: TRBJ1-1; clone_size: NA; cdr3_nt: TGTGCCAGCAGGTCAGGGGGGCACGTCACTGAAGCTTTCTTT; cdr3_aa: CASRSGGHVTEAFF
v_call: TRBV6-5; d_call: NA; j_call: TRBJ1-3; clone_size: NA; cdr3_nt: TGTGCGGGAGGACCCATCTCTGGAAACACCATATATTTT; cdr3_aa: CAGGPISGNTIYF
v_call: TRBV4-2; d_call: NA; j_call: TRBJ2-7; clone_size: NA; cdr3_nt: TGTGCCAGCAGCCAAGGGTCGTCTAGGGGGATCTACGAGCAGTACTTC; cdr3_aa: CASSQGSSRGIYEQYF
v_call: TRBV27; d_call: TRBD1; j_call: TRBJ1-5; clone_size: NA; cdr3_nt: TGTGCCAGCAGAGGATTCGGACAGGGTCAATTTCAGCCCCAGCATTTT; cdr3_aa: CASRGFGQGQFQPQHF
v_call: TRBV7-2; d_call: TRBD1; j_call: TRBJ1-5; clone_size: few; cdr3_nt: TGTGCCAGCAGCTTAGAGGGGACAGGGTGGGGTCAGCCCCAGCATTTT; cdr3_aa: CASSLEGTGWGQPQHF
v_call: TRBV19; d_call: NA; j_call: TRBJ2-1; clone_size: once; cdr3_nt: TGTGCCAGTAGTAACTCTTTCGGCTCCTACAATGAGCAGTTCTTC; cdr3_aa: CASSNSFGSYNEQFF
v_call: TRBV19; d_call: NA; j_call: TRBJ2-5; clone_size: NA; cdr3_nt: TGTGCCAGTAGTGCCGAAGGGAGGAGGTCAGAGACCCAGTACTTC; cdr3_aa: CASSAEGRRSETQYF
v_call: TRBV11-3; d_call: NA; j_call: TRBJ2-3; clone_size: NA; cdr3_nt: TGTGCCAGCAGCTCATTACAGGGGTCGGGGGTAGATACGCAGTATTTT; cdr3_aa: CASSSLQGSGVDTQYF
v_call: TRBV25-1; d_call: NA; j_call: TRBJ2-1; clone_size: few; cdr3_nt: TGTGCCAGCAGTGAATTTGGGGGGAGCTCCTACAATGAGCAGTTCTTC; cdr3_aa: CASSEFGGSSYNEQFF
v_call: TRBV15; d_call: TRBD1; j_call: TRBJ2-7; clone_size: NA; cdr3_nt: TGTGCCACCAGCAAAGAACAGGGGATCTACGAGCAGTACTTC; cdr3_aa: CATSKEQGIYEQYF
v_call: TRBV20-1; d_call: NA; j_call: TRBJ2-7; clone_size: NA; cdr3_nt: TGCAGTGCTAGTCGTCAGATACACTACGAGCAGTACTTC; cdr3_aa: CSASRQIHYEQYF
v_call: TRBV6-5; d_call: NA; j_call: TRBJ2-3; clone_size: NA; cdr3_nt: TGTGCCAGCAGTTACCCCCCATTAGATACGCAGTATTTT; cdr3_aa: CASSYPPLDTQYF
v_call: TRBV10-3; d_call: NA; j_call: TRBJ1-1; clone_size: NA; cdr3_nt: TGTGCCATCAGTGAGTCCGAGGGTAGGAGAGCTTTCTTT; cdr3_aa: CAISESEGRRAFF
v_call: TRBV28; d_call: TRBD2; j_call: TRBJ2-1; clone_size: NA; cdr3_nt: TGTGCCAGCAGTTTCCCGGCCAGCGGGAGACGAAATGAGCAGTTCTTC; cdr3_aa: CASSFPASGRRNEQFF
v_call: TRBV15; d_call: TRBD2; j_call: TRBJ2-5; clone_size: NA; cdr3_nt: TGTGCCACCAGCAGAGGAAGGGGCGGGGGACAAGAGACCCAGTACTTC; cdr3_aa: CATSRGRGGGQETQYF
v_call: TRBV5-6; d_call: NA; j_call: TRBJ2-7; clone_size: once; cdr3_nt: TGTGCCAGCAGCTGGGGGGACTACGAGCAGTACTTC; cdr3_aa: CASSWGDYEQYF
v_call: TRBV5-4; d_call: NA; j_call: TRBJ2-3; clone_size: NA; cdr3_nt: TGTGCCAGCAGCCTAGAGACAGCGATATACACAGATACGCAGTATTTT; cdr3_aa: CASSLETAIYTDTQYF
v_call: TRBV29-1; d_call: TRBD1; j_call: TRBJ1-2; clone_size: few; cdr3_nt: TGCAGCGTAGGCCCCCGACAGGGAGGTGGCTACACCTTC; cdr3_aa: CSVGPRQGGGYTF
v_call: TRBV6-6; d_call: NA; j_call: TRBJ1-1; clone_size: NA; cdr3_nt: TGTGCCAGCAGTTACGGGACAACAACTGAAGCTTTCTTT; cdr3_aa: CASSYGTTTEAFF
v_call: TRBV5-5; d_call: TRBD1; j_call: TRBJ1-5; clone_size: NA; cdr3_nt: TGTGCCAGCAGCGCCGGACAGGGGGCGGGGCAGCCCCAGCATTTT; cdr3_aa: CASSAGQGAGQPQHF
v_call: TRBV6-7; d_call: TRBD2; j_call: TRBJ2-1; clone_size: NA; cdr3_nt: TGTGCCAGCAGTTACGGGGAAGCGGGAGTTCCCTACAATGAGCAGTTCTTC; cdr3_aa: CASSYGEAGVPYNEQFF
v_call: TRBV14; d_call: TRBD1; j_call: TRBJ2-1; clone_size: NA; cdr3_nt: TGTGCCAGCAGCCCCGTGGGACAGGGCAATGAGCAGTTCTTC; cdr3_aa: CASSPVGQGNEQFF
v_call: TRBV6-2/TRBV6-3; d_call: NA; j_call: TRBJ2-3; clone_size: NA; cdr3_nt: TGTGCCAGCAGTTACGTGACCCGAGGAACAGATACGCAGTATTTT; cdr3_aa: CASSYVTRGTDTQYF
v_call: TRBV6-5; d_call: TRBD1; j_call: TRBJ1-2; clone_size: NA; cdr3_nt: TGTGCCAGCAGTTTCGTACAGGGGGCATGGTATGGCTACACCTTC; cdr3_aa: CASSFVQGAWYGYTF